A selection of T cell receptor beta chains follows, all from one sample in a study of Graves' ophthalmopathy and Graves' hyperthyroidism. TCRdb re-analysed the multiplex PCR reads in MiXCR, keeping a single row per CDR3 protein. The repertoire holds about 620,000 distinct CDR3 sequences, with around a fifth as singletons. Sequenced input: peripheral blood. The receptors were sampled from a woman younger than 30 with stable Graves' hyperthyroidism. Some clones in this sample may be carry-over from other donors' samples. Each CDR3 is given with its conserved first and last residue. The D gene is left open where the match is weak. Expanded clones get a size class; other rows say once, few or many, or leave the size out.

TRBV7-7	TRBJ2-2	many	.	TGTGCCAGCAGCGCAGGAAGCACCGGGGAGCTGTTTTTT	CASSAGSTGELFF
TRBV6-1	TRBJ1-2	many	TRBD1	TGTGCCAGCAGTGAAGTGGGGACAGTGAACTATGGCTACACCTTC	CASSEVGTVNYGYTF
TRBV13	TRBJ2-2	many	TRBD2	TGTGCCAGCAGCATCCGACTAGCGGGAGTCTTTAGGGAGAACACCGGGGAGCTGTTTTTT	CASSIRLAGVFRENTGELFF
TRBV12-3/TRBV12-4	TRBJ2-2	many	.	TGTGCCAGCAGACCTCAGGGGAGCGGGGAGCTGTTTTTT	CASRPQGSGELFF
TRBV28	TRBJ1-5	many	.	TGTGCCAGCAGTTTATCGGGATCCCCCAACAATCAGCCCCAGCATTTT	CASSLSGSPNNQPQHF
TRBV20-1	TRBJ1-6	many	.	TGCAGTGCCCGGCCGGGTGAACGGGATTCACCCCTCCACTTT	CSARPGERDSPLHF
TRBV7-8	TRBJ1-2	.	.	TGTGCCAGCAGCTTAGGCGAAGGGACCGGCTACACCTTC	CASSLGEGTGYTF
TRBV7-9	TRBJ2-7	many	.	TGTGCCAGCAGCTTATTTCCGGTCTCCTACGAGCAGTACTTC	CASSLFPVSYEQYF
TRBV28	TRBJ1-6	.	.	TGTGCCAGCAGACCGCTCAATTCACCCCTCCACTTT	CASRPLNSPLHF
TRBV20-1	TRBJ1-6	.	TRBD1	TGCAGTGCTAGAGGATCGTCCGGACAGGATCTTATTTCACCCCTCCACTTT	CSARGSSGQDLISPLHF
TRBV5-1	TRBJ2-7	once	.	TGCGCCAGCAGCTACAGCAACCTAACAGGGTTGGGATCCTACGAGCAGTACTTC	CASSYSNLTGLGSYEQYF
TRBV12-3/TRBV12-4	TRBJ1-5	many	.	TGTGCCAGCAGCCCCGCCATGGGGAATAATCAGCCCCAGCATTTT	CASSPAMGNNQPQHF
TRBV12-3/TRBV12-4	TRBJ1-2	.	TRBD1	TGTGCCAGCAGTTTTCAGGGTCCGGGACAGTATGGCTACACCTTC	CASSFQGPGQYGYTF
TRBV24-1	TRBJ2-2	few	.	TGTGCCACCAGTGATTTGGCCCCGAACACCGGGGAGCTGTTTTTT	CATSDLAPNTGELFF
TRBV7-3	TRBJ1-2	.	.	TGTGCCAGCAGCTTTCCCGGGGGCGTGACCTATGGCTACACCTTC	CASSFPGGVTYGYTF